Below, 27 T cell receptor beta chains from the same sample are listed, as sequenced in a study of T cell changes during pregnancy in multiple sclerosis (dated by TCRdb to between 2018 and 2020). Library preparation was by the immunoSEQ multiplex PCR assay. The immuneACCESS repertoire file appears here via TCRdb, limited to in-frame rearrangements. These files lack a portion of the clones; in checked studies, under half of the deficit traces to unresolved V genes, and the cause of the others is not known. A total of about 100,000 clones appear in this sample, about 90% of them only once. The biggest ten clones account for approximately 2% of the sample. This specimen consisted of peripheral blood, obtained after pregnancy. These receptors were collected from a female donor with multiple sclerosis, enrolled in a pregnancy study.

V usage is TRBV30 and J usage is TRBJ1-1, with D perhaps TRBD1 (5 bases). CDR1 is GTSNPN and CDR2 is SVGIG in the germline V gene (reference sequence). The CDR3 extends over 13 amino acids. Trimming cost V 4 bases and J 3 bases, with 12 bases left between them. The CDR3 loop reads CAWMIAGDTEAFF. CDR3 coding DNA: TGTGCCTGGATGATCGCGGGGGACACTGAAGCTTTCTTT.

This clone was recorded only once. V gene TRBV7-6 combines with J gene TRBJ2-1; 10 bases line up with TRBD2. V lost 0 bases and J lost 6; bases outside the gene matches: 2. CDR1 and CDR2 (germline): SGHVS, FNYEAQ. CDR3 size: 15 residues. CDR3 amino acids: CASSLASGRFNEQFF. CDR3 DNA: TGTGCCAGCAGCTTAGCTAGCGGGAGGTTCAATGAGCAGTTCTTC.

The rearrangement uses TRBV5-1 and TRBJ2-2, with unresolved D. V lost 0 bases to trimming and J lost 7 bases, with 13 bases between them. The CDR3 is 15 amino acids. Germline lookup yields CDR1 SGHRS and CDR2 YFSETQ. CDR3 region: CASSLGLGFSGELFF. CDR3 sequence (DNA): TGCGCCAGCAGCTTGGGGCTAGGATTCAGCGGGGAGCTGTTTTTT.

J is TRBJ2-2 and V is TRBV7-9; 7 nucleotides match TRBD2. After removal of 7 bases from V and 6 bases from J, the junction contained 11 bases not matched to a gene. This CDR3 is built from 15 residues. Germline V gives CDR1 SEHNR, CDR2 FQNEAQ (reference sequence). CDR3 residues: CASIERDMGPGELFF. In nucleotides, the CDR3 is TGTGCCAGCATTGAGCGGGATATGGGACCCGGGGAGCTGTTTTTT.

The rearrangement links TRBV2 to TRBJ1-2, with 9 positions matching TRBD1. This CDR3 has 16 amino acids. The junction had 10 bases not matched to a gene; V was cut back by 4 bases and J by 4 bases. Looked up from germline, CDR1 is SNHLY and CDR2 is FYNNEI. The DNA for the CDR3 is TGTGCCAGCAGTGCCATGGGACAGGGAACTACCTATGGCTACACCTTC. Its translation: CASSAMGQGTTYGYTF. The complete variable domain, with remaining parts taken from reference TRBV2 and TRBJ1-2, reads EPEVTQTPSHQVTQMGQEVILRCVPISNHLYFYWYRQILGQKVEFLVSFYNNEISEKSEIFDDQFSVERPDGSNFTLKIRSTKLEDSAMYFCASSAMGQGTTYGYTFGSGTRLTVV.

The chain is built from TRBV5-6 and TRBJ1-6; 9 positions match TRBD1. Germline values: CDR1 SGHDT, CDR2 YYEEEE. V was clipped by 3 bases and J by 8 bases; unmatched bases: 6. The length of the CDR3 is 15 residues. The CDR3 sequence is CASSSGDRVDSPLHF. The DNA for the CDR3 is TGTGCCAGCAGCTCGGGGGACAGGGTGGATTCACCCCTCCACTTT. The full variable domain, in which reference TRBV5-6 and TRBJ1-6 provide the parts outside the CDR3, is DAGVTQSPTHLIKTRGQQVTLRCSPKSGHDTVSWYQQALGQGPQFIFQYYEEEERQRGNFPDRFSGHQFPNYSSELNVNALLLGDSALYLCASSSGDRVDSPLHFGNGTRLTVT.

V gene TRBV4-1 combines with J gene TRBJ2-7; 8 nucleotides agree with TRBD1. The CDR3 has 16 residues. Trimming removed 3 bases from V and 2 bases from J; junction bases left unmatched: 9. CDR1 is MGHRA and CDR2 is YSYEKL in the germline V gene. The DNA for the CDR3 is TGCGCCAGCAGCCAGGACGGGACAGGACGAACCTACGAGCAGTACTTC. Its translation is CASSQDGTGRTYEQYF.

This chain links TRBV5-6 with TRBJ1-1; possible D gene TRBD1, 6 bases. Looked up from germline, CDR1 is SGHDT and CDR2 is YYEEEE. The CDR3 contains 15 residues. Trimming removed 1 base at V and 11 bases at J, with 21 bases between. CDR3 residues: CASSLRNAGGRGAFF. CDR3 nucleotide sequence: TGTGCCAGCAGCTTGAGGAATGCCGGGGGGCGGGGGGCTTTCTTT.

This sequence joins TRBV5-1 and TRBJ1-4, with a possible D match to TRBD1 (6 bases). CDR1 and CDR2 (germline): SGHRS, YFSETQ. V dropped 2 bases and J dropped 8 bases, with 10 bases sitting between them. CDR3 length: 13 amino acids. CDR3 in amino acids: CASSLLTGEKLFF. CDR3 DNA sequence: TGCGCCAGCAGCTTATTGACAGGAGAAAAACTGTTTTTT.

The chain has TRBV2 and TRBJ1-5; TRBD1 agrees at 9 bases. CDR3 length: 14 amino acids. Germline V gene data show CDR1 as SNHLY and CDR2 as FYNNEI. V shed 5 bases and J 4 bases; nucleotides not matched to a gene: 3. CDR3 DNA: TGTGCCAGCAGTTCGGACAGGGGTAATCAGCCCCAGCATTTT. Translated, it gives CASSSDRGNQPQHF. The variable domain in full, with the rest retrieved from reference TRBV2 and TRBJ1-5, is EPEVTQTPSHQVTQMGQEVILRCVPISNHLYFYWYRQILGQKVEFLVSFYNNEISEKSEIFDDQFSVERPDGSNFTLKIRSTKLEDSAMYFCASSSDRGNQPQHFGDGTRLSIL.

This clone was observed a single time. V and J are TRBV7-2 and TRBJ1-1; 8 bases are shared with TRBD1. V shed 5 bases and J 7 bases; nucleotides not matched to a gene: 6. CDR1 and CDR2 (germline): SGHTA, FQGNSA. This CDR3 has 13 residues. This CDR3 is CASSLRGQDEAFF. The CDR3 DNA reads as TGTGCCAGCAGCCTCAGGGGACAGGATGAAGCTTTCTTT.

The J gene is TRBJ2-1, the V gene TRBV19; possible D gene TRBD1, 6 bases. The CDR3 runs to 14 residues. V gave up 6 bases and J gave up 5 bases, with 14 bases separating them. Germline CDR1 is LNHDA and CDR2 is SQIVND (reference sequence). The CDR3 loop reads CASRFRGWNNEQFF. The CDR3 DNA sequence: TGTGCCAGTAGGTTCAGGGGTTGGAACAATGAGCAGTTCTTC.

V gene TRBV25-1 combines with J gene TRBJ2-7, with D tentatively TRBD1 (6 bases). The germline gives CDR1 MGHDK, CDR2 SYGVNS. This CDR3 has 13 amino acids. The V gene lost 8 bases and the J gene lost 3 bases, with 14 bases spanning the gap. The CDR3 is CASRRDTYYEQYF. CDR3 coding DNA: TGTGCCAGCCGAAGGGACACCTACTACGAGCAGTACTTC.

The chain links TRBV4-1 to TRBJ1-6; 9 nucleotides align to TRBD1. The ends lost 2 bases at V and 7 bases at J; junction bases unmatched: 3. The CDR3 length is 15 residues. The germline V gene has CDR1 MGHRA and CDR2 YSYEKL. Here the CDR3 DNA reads TGCGCCAGCAGCCAACCGGACAGGGGCAATTCACCCCTCCACTTT. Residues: CASSQPDRGNSPLHF.

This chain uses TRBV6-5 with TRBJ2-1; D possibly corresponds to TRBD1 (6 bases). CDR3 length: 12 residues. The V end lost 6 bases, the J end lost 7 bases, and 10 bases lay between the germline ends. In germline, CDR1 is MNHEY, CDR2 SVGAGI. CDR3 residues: CASSQQGNEQFF. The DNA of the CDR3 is TGTGCCAGCAGCCAACAGGGTAATGAGCAGTTCTTC.

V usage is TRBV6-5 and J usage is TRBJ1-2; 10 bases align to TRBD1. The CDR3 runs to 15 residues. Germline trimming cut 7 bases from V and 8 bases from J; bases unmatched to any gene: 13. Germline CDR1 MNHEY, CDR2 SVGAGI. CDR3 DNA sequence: TGTGCCAGCACCAACAGGGCGACAGGGGGCGCGGGCTACACCTTC. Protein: CASTNRATGGAGYTF.

In DNA form, the CDR3 reads TGTGCCAGCAGCTCACGGGAGATTAATCAGCCCCAGCATTTT. Amino acids: CASSSREINQPQHF. The V call is TRBV7-2, the J call TRBJ1-5, with no clear D. Trimming stripped 4 bases from V and 4 bases from J, with 11 bases between. The CDR3 has 14 residues. Germline loops: CDR1 SGHTA, CDR2 FQGNSA.

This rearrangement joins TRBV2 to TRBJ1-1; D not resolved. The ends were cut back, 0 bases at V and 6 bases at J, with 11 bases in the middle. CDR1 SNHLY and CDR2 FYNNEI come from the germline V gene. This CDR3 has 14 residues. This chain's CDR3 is CASSEALRRPEAFF. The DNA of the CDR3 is TGTGCCAGCAGTGAAGCGCTTCGGAGGCCTGAAGCTTTCTTT.

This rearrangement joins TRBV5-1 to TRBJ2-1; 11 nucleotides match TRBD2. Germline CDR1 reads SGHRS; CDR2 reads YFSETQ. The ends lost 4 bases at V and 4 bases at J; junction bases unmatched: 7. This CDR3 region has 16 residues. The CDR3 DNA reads TGCGCCAGCAGCCCTATAGCGGGGGGGGGTTACAATGAGCAGTTCTTC. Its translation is CASSPIAGGGYNEQFF.

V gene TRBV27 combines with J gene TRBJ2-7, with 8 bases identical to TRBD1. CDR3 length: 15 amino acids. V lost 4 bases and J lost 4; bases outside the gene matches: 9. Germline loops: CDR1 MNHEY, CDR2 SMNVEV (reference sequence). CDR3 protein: CASSSRAGGWYEQYF. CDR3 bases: TGTGCCAGCAGTTCTCGGGCAGGGGGCTGGTACGAGCAGTACTTC.

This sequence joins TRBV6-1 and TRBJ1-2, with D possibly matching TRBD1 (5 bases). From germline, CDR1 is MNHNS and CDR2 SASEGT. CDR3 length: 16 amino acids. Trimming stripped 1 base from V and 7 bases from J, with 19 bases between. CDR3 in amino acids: CASSEGEAGTTFGYTF. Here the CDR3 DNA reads TGTGCCAGCAGTGAAGGGGAGGCAGGGACGACTTTTGGCTACACCTTC.

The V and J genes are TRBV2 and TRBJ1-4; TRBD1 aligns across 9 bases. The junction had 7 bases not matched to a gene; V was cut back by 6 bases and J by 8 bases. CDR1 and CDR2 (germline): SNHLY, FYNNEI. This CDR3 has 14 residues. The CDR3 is CASRRQGENEKLFF. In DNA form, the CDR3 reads TGTGCCAGCAGGCGACAGGGGGAAAACGAAAAACTGTTTTTT. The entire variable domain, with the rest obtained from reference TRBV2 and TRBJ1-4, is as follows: EPEVTQTPSHQVTQMGQEVILRCVPISNHLYFYWYRQILGQKVEFLVSFYNNEISEKSEIFDDQFSVERPDGSNFTLKIRSTKLEDSAMYFCASRRQGENEKLFFGSGTQLSVL.

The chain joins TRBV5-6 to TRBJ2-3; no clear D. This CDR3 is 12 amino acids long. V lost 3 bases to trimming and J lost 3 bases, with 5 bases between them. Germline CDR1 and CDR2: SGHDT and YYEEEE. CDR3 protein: CASSWATDTQYF. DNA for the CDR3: TGTGCCAGCAGCTGGGCAACAGATACGCAGTATTTT.

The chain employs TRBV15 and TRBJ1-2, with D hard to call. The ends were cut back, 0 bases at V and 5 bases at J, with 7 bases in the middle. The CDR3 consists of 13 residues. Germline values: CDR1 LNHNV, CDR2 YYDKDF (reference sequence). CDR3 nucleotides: TGTGCCACCAGCAGAGAAACCCTATATGGCTACACCTTC. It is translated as CATSRETLYGYTF.

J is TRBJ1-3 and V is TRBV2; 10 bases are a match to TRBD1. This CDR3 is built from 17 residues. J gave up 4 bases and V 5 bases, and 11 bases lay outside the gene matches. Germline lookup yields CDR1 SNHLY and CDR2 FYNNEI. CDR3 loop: CASSRQGASSGGNTIYF. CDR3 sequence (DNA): TGTGCCAGCAGTCGACAGGGGGCGAGTTCAGGAGGAAACACCATATATTTT.

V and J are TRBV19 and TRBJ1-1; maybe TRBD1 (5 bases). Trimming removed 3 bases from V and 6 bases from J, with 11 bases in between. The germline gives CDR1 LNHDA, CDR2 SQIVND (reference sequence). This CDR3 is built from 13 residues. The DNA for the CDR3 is TGTGCCAGTAGTATCGGGGGAGTCGCTGAAGCTTTCTTT. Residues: CASSIGGVAEAFF.

Here the CDR3 reads CASSPGQVFGYGYTF. The DNA of the CDR3 is TGTGCCAGCAGTCCGGGACAGGTATTTGGCTATGGCTACACCTTC. The chain carries TRBV27 and TRBJ1-2, with 8 bases fitting TRBD1. V dropped 5 bases and J dropped 4; count of bases not matched to a gene: 9. Germline V lookup: CDR1 MNHEY, CDR2 SMNVEV (reference sequence). CDR3 length: 15 residues.